Below, 20 T cell receptor beta chains from the same sample are listed, as sequenced in a study of cytomegalovirus exposure and HLA in healthy donors. Measured with immunoSEQ multiplex PCR; TCRdb has only the in-frame clones, and not every one. The table lists around 150,000 clones, around 88% of them singletons, with approximately 8.5% in the top ten. The sequencing sample was made of PBMCs. These receptor sequences come from a woman aged 18-29 years in good health and CMV-seropositive.

The chain employs TRBV28 and TRBJ1-2; 8 nucleotides agree with TRBD1. From germline, CDR1 is MDHEN and CDR2 SYDVKM. This CDR3 is built from 14 residues. The ends lost 6 bases at V and 5 bases at J; junction bases unmatched: 8. The CDR3 nucleotides read TGTGCCAGCAGCCCCGGGGACAGGCTATATGGCTACACCTTC. Protein product: CASSPGDRLYGYTF.

V and J are TRBV27 and TRBJ1-1, with a weak D call TRBD1 (5 bases). CDR1 is MNHEY and CDR2 is SMNVEV in the germline V gene (reference sequence). The CDR3 runs 15 residues. V lost 3 bases, J lost 0 bases, and 11 bases lay in between. In DNA form, the CDR3 reads TGTGCCAGCAGTTTGAACAGGAATTTGAACACTGAAGCTTTCTTT. Protein sequence: CASSLNRNLNTEAFF.

The chain combines TRBV4-2 with TRBJ2-1, with 9 bases aligning to TRBD2. This CDR3 contains 16 residues. The V and J ends lost 1 base and 10 bases, in that order; junction bases with no gene match: 11. Germline CDR1 LGHNA, CDR2 YNFKEQ. Here the CDR3 DNA reads TGTGCCAGCAGCCAAGTGGTGCGGGGGGGCCCGGAAGAGCAGTTCTTC. This codes for CASSQVVRGGPEEQFF.

The chain is built from TRBV2 and TRBJ2-1, with unresolved D. Looked up from germline, CDR1 is SNHLY and CDR2 is FYNNEI. Trimming took 8 bases from V and 9 from J, leaving 11 bases between them. The CDR3 covers 11 residues. In DNA, the CDR3 is TGTGCCAGCGGAGAGTTGGGTGAGCAGTTCTTC. Protein sequence: CASGELGEQFF.

The chain has TRBV28 and TRBJ2-7, with D maybe TRBD2 (5 bases). The germline CDR1 and CDR2 sequences are MDHEN and SYDVKM. The CDR3 contains 12 residues. Trimming cost V 7 bases and J 2 bases, with 9 bases left between them. CDR3 sequence: CASMDGTYEQYF. The CDR3 coding sequence is TGTGCCAGCATGGACGGGACCTACGAGCAGTACTTC.

V gene TRBV5-1 combines with J gene TRBJ1-2; D gene ambiguous. Per germline, CDR1 SGHRS and CDR2 YFSETQ. The CDR3 consists of 13 residues. V was trimmed by 1 base and J by 5 bases, leaving 9 bases between them. CDR3 sequence: CASSLSPLYGYTF. In DNA form, the CDR3 reads TGCGCCAGCAGCTTGTCCCCCCTATATGGCTACACCTTC.

V is TRBV23-1 and J is TRBJ2-7; 16 bases agree with TRBD2. TRBV23-1 is annotated as an ORF whose role is uncertain. CDR3 size: 18 residues. The V segment lost 4 bases and the J segment 6 bases; nucleotides outside the gene matches: 12. The CDR3 DNA sequence: TGCGCCAGCAGTCTCCCCCTCGGGACTAGCGGGAGGGGTCTCGAGCAGTACTTC. This codes for CASSLPLGTSGRGLEQYF.

With respect to this clone: The junction departs from germline at one end; a sequencing error may be responsible. The chain employs TRBV20-1 and TRBJ1-2; D remains ambiguous. The CDR3 is made up of 9 amino acids. Germline-derived CDR1 and CDR2 are DFQATT and SNEGSKA (reference sequence). In nucleotides, the CDR3 is TGCAGTGCTAGACGTGGCACCCCCTTC. Translated, it gives CSARRGTPF.

J is TRBJ1-1 and V is TRBV6-1; D is uncertain. Germline V gene lookup returns CDR1 MNHNS and CDR2 SASEGT. Between the trimmed V and J ends, which lost 3 bases and 3 bases, there was a span of 8 bases. The CDR3 is 13 residues long. The CDR3 region has the DNA TGTGCCAGCAGTGAGATCCGGGACACTGAAGCTTTCTTT. Translating gives CASSEIRDTEAFF.

The J gene is TRBJ2-1, the V gene TRBV5-1, with 11 nucleotides matching TRBD2. This CDR3 has 12 amino acids. Germline CDR1 SGHRS, CDR2 YFSETQ. With V trimmed by 5 bases and J by 9 bases, 1 base remained unmatched. The CDR3 region is CASSGLAGEQFF. The DNA for the CDR3 is TGCGCCAGCAGTGGACTAGCGGGTGAGCAGTTCTTC.

The rearrangement uses TRBV4-2 and TRBJ1-6, with a weak D call TRBD1 (5 bases). CDR1 and CDR2 from the germline V gene are LGHNA and YNFKEQ. V was cut by 0 bases and J by 2 bases, with 14 bases left in between. The length of the CDR3 is 18 residues. DNA of the CDR3: TGTGCCAGCAGCCAAGACGAGGCAGGGTACGCCTATAATTCACCCCTCCACTTT. This translates into CASSQDEAGYAYNSPLHF.

This chain uses TRBV5-4 with TRBJ2-1, with D perhaps TRBD1 (5 bases). Trimming removed 3 bases at V and 0 bases at J, with 10 bases between. The germline CDR1 and CDR2 sequences are SGHNT and YYREEE (reference sequence). The CDR3 is 15 amino acids. Here the CDR3 reads CASSSRQSSYNEQFF. The CDR3 DNA reads as TGTGCCAGCAGCTCCAGACAGAGCTCCTACAATGAGCAGTTCTTC.

The chain joins TRBV18 to TRBJ1-2; 8 bases agree with TRBD1. The CDR3 is 14 residues long. The germline V gene encodes CDR1 KGHSH and CDR2 LQKENI. The V and J ends lost 6 bases and 4 bases, in that order; junction bases with no gene match: 7. This CDR3 is CASSPTGGGYGYTF. Here the CDR3 DNA reads TGTGCCAGCTCGCCTACAGGGGGAGGCTATGGCTACACCTTC.

Here the CDR3 reads CASSNPGQGVLSETQYF. The CDR3 bases are TGTGCCAGCAGTAACCCGGGACAGGGGGTACTCAGTGAGACCCAGTACTTC. V gene TRBV25-1 combines with J gene TRBJ2-5, with 11 bases matching TRBD1. Trimming cost V 5 bases and J 5 bases; bases outside gene matches: 13. Per germline, CDR1 MGHDK and CDR2 SYGVNS. This CDR3 region has 17 residues.

The chain is built from TRBV4-3 and TRBJ2-5; TRBD2 matches at 7 bases. CDR3 length: 17 residues. The germline V gene has CDR1 LGHNA and CDR2 YSLEER. After removal of 1 base from V and 6 bases from J, the junction contained 14 bases not matched to a gene. In DNA form, the CDR3 reads TGCGCCAGCAGCCAAGTTTATTTAGGGGAGGGTTCACAGACCCAGTACTTC. It encodes CASSQVYLGEGSQTQYF.

The genes are TRBV9 and TRBJ2-2, with a possible D match to TRBD2 (5 bases). The CDR3 sequence is 15 residues long. In germline, CDR1 is SGDLS, CDR2 YYNGEE. The V end lost 4 bases, the J end lost 1 base, and 11 bases lay between the germline ends. The CDR3, as DNA: TGTGCCAGCAGCCCCCGGACTTGGAACACCGGGGAGCTGTTTTTT. This codes for CASSPRTWNTGELFF.

The chain recombines TRBV27 with TRBJ2-3, with 16 bases matching TRBD2. Trimming cost V 10 bases and J 5 bases; bases outside gene matches: 6. The CDR3 has 15 amino acids. The V gene's germline CDR1 is MNHEY and CDR2 SMNVEV (reference sequence). The CDR3 sequence: CATGTSGGAGDTQYF. The DNA for the CDR3 is TGTGCCACAGGGACTAGCGGGGGGGCCGGAGATACGCAGTATTTT.

The chain carries TRBV2 and TRBJ2-7; 12 bases fit TRBD1. V shed 7 bases, J shed 5 bases, and the junction held 6 bases outside the gene matches. Germline V CDR1 and CDR2: SNHLY, FYNNEI. The CDR3 contains 14 residues. The CDR3 loop reads CASIRDRGQDEQYF. In nucleotides, the CDR3 is TGTGCCAGCATACGGGACAGGGGGCAGGACGAGCAGTACTTC.

This clone showed up just once. The CDR3 DNA follows: TGTGCCAGCAGCCAAGATCAGGGGACTAGCGGCTACGAGCAGTACTTC. It specifies CASSQDQGTSGYEQYF. The chain employs TRBV4-2 and TRBJ2-7, with TRBD2 identical over 11 bases. The CDR3 contains 16 residues. The germline gives CDR1 LGHNA, CDR2 YNFKEQ. V gave up 0 bases and J gave up 3 bases; unmatched junction bases: 4.

The V gene is TRBV9, the J gene TRBJ2-7; tentative D call: TRBD2 (6 bases). Looked up from germline, CDR1 is SGDLS and CDR2 is YYNGEE. The V and J ends lost 4 bases and 2 bases respectively, with 13 bases between them. The CDR3 loop spans 14 amino acids. CDR3 bases: TGTGCCAGCAGCCCCGGGAGTCCAGCCTACGAGCAGTACTTC. Protein: CASSPGSPAYEQYF.